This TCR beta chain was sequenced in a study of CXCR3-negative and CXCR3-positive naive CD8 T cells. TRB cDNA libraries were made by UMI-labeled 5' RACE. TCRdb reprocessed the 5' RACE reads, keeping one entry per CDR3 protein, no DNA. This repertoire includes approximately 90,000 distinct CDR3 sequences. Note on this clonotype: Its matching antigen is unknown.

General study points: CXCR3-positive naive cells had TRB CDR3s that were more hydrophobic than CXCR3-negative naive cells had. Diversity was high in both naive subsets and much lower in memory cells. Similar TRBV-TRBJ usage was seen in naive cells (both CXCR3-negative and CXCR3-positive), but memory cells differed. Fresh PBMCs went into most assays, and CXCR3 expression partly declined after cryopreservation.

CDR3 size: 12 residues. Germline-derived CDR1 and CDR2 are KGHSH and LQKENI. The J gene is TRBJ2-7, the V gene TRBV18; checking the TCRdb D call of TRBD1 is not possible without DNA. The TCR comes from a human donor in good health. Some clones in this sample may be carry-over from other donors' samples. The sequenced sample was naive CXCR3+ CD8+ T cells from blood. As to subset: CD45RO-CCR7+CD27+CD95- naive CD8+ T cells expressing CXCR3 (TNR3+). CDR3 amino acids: CASSVGGVEQYF.